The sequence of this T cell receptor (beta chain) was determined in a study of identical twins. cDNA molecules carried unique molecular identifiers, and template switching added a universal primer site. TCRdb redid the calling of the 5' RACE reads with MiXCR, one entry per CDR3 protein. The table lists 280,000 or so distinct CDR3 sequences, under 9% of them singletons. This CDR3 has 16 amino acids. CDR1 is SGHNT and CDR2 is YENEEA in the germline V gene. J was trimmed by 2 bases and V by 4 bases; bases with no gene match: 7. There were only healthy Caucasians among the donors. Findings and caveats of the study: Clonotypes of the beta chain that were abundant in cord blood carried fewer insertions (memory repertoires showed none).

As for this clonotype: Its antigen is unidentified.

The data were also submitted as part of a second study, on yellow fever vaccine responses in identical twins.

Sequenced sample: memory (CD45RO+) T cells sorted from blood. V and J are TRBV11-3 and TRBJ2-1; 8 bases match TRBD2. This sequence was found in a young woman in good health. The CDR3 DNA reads TGTGCCAGCAGCTCGATCAGCGGGAGTACCTACAATGAGCAGTTCTTC. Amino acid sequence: CASSSISGSTYNEQFF.